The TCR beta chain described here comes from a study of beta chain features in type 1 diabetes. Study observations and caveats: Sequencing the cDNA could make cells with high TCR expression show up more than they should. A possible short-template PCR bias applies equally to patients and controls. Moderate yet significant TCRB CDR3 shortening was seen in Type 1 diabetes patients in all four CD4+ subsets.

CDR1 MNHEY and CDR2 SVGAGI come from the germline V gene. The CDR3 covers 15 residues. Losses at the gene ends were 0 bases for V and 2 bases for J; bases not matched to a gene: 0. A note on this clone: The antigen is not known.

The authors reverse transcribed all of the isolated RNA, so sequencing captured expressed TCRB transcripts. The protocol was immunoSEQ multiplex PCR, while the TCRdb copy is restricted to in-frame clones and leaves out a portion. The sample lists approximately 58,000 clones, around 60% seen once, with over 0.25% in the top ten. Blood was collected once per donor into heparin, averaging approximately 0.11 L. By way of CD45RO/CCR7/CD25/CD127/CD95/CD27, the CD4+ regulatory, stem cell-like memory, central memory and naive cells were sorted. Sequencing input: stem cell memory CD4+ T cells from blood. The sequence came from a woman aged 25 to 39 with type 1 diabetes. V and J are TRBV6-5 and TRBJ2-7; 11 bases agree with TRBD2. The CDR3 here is CASSYSLAGAYEQYF. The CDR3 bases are TGTGCCAGCAGTTACTCACTAGCGGGGGCCTACGAGCAGTACTTC.